This is a list of T cell receptor beta chains from one sample in a study of blood T cell repertoires in COVID-19. The table came from immunoSEQ multiplex PCR; TCRdb's copy has only in-frame clones and leaves some out. The table has about 240,000 clones, about 83% seen once; the top ten hold roughly an eighth. Material for sequencing was peripheral blood. The receptor source for this set is a man older than 75 with acute or convalescent COVID-19. Both conserved end residues are part of each CDR3. A D gene is named only where the DNA matches it firmly. Expanded clones are given a class, and other clones once, few, many or no size at all.

clone_size: -
j_call: TRBJ1-1
d_call: -
v_call: TRBV5-1
cdr3_aa: CASSPGGGVNTEAFF
cdr3_nt: TGCGCCAGCAGCCCCGGGGGGGGCGTGAACACTGAAGCTTTCTTT

clone_size: -
j_call: TRBJ2-3
d_call: TRBD2
v_call: TRBV27
cdr3_aa: CASSPDLAGALTDTQYF
cdr3_nt: TGTGCCAGCAGTCCAGATCTAGCGGGAGCCCTCACAGATACGCAGTATTTT

clone_size: few
j_call: TRBJ1-5
d_call: -
v_call: TRBV5-6
cdr3_aa: CASSLEGAGNQPQHF
cdr3_nt: TGTGCCAGCAGCTTGGAAGGGGCCGGCAATCAGCCCCAGCATTTT

clone_size: -
j_call: TRBJ1-3
d_call: -
v_call: TRBV28
cdr3_aa: CASIPMPGGNTIYF
cdr3_nt: TGTGCCAGCATTCCGATGCCGGGGGGAAACACCATATATTTT

clone_size: -
j_call: TRBJ1-5
d_call: TRBD1
v_call: TRBV6-2/TRBV6-3
cdr3_aa: CASSYSTGKGQPQHF
cdr3_nt: TGTGCCAGCAGTTACTCGACAGGGAAGGGTCAGCCCCAGCATTTT

clone_size: -
j_call: TRBJ1-2
d_call: -
v_call: TRBV7-9
cdr3_aa: CASSRTQGLGQAGYTF
cdr3_nt: TGTGCCAGCAGCCGTACCCAGGGATTAGGCCAGGCGGGCTACACCTTC

clone_size: -
j_call: TRBJ1-1
d_call: -
v_call: TRBV11-2
cdr3_aa: CASMGGGGLMTEAFF
cdr3_nt: TGTGCCAGCATGGGCGGGGGGGGCCTAATGACTGAAGCTTTCTTT

clone_size: -
j_call: TRBJ1-2
d_call: -
v_call: TRBV3-1/TRBV3-2
cdr3_aa: CASSKERGMAF
cdr3_nt: TGTGCCAGCAGCAAGGAAAGGGGGATGGCCTTC

clone_size: -
j_call: TRBJ2-2
d_call: TRBD1
v_call: TRBV5-1
cdr3_aa: CASSKDRDTGELFF
cdr3_nt: TGCGCCAGCAGCAAAGACAGGGACACCGGGGAGCTGTTTTTT

clone_size: once
j_call: TRBJ1-5
d_call: -
v_call: TRBV28
cdr3_aa: CASSLGGAGQPQHF
cdr3_nt: TGTGCCAGCAGTTTAGGGGGGGCGGGACAGCCCCAGCATTTT

clone_size: -
j_call: TRBJ2-7
d_call: TRBD2
v_call: TRBV9
cdr3_aa: CASSIDTSGRREQYF
cdr3_nt: TGTGCCAGCAGCATCGACACTAGCGGGAGGAGGGAGCAGTACTTC

clone_size: -
j_call: TRBJ2-1
d_call: TRBD1
v_call: TRBV28
cdr3_aa: CASRQGNSNEQFF
cdr3_nt: TGTGCCAGCAGACAGGGGAATAGCAATGAGCAGTTCTTC

clone_size: -
j_call: TRBJ1-3
d_call: -
v_call: TRBV9
cdr3_aa: CASSSPQGNSGNTIYF
cdr3_nt: TGTGCCAGCAGCTCCCCCCAGGGTAACTCTGGAAACACCATATATTTT

clone_size: -
j_call: TRBJ1-6
d_call: -
v_call: TRBV27
cdr3_aa: CASSLKRQHSPLHF
cdr3_nt: TGTGCCAGCAGTTTAAAGCGACAGCATTCACCCCTCCACTTT

clone_size: once
j_call: TRBJ1-5
d_call: -
v_call: TRBV21-1
cdr3_aa: CAGGREDQPQHF
cdr3_nt: TGTGCCGGGGGGAGGGAGGATCAGCCCCAGCATTTT

clone_size: -
j_call: TRBJ1-6
d_call: TRBD1
v_call: TRBV3-1/TRBV3-2
cdr3_aa: CASSPGQVENSPLHF
cdr3_nt: TGTGCCAGCAGCCCCGGACAGGTGGAAAATTCACCCCTCCACTTT

clone_size: -
j_call: TRBJ2-1
d_call: -
v_call: TRBV6-5
cdr3_aa: CASSLPGGSDEQFF
cdr3_nt: TGTGCCAGCAGCCTTCCCGGCGGGTCCGATGAGCAGTTCTTC

clone_size: -
j_call: TRBJ1-4
d_call: -
v_call: TRBV7-2
cdr3_aa: CASSLSRGAEKLFF
cdr3_nt: TGTGCCAGCAGTCTTAGCCGGGGGGCCGAAAAACTGTTTTTT

clone_size: -
j_call: TRBJ2-3
d_call: -
v_call: TRBV6-2/TRBV6-3
cdr3_aa: CASSTRTASTDTQYF
cdr3_nt: TGTGCCAGCAGCACCCGGACAGCCAGCACAGATACGCAGTATTTT

clone_size: -
j_call: TRBJ2-3
d_call: TRBD2
v_call: TRBV7-9
cdr3_aa: CASSRGQREPDTQYF
cdr3_nt: TGTGCCAGCAGCCGCGGCCAGCGGGAGCCAGATACGCAGTATTTT

clone_size: -
j_call: TRBJ2-3
d_call: TRBD1
v_call: TRBV3-1/TRBV3-2
cdr3_aa: CATSGQGLRDTQYF
cdr3_nt: TGTGCCACTTCGGGACAGGGGCTAAGAGATACGCAGTATTTT

clone_size: -
j_call: TRBJ2-3
d_call: TRBD2
v_call: TRBV7-2
cdr3_aa: CASSFSSGSPDTQYF
cdr3_nt: TGTGCCAGCAGCTTCTCTAGCGGGAGCCCAGATACGCAGTATTTT

clone_size: -
j_call: TRBJ2-3
d_call: TRBD1
v_call: TRBV5-5
cdr3_aa: CASSLSGTGGTDTQYF
cdr3_nt: TGTGCCAGCAGCTTGAGTGGGACAGGCGGCACAGATACGCAGTATTTT

clone_size: -
j_call: TRBJ2-1
d_call: -
v_call: TRBV7-2
cdr3_aa: CASSLDGVGVNEQFF
cdr3_nt: TGTGCCAGCAGCTTGGACGGGGTGGGTGTAAATGAGCAGTTCTTC

clone_size: -
j_call: TRBJ1-4
d_call: -
v_call: TRBV25-1
cdr3_aa: CASSTGTNEKLFF
cdr3_nt: TGTGCCAGCAGTACGGGTACTAATGAAAAACTGTTTTTT

clone_size: -
j_call: TRBJ2-7
d_call: TRBD1
v_call: TRBV3-1/TRBV3-2
cdr3_aa: CASSQAGTGQYEQYF
cdr3_nt: TGTGCCAGCAGCCAAGCCGGGACAGGGCAGTACGAGCAGTACTTC

clone_size: -
j_call: TRBJ2-1
d_call: TRBD2
v_call: TRBV4-2
cdr3_aa: CASSQEPSRTSGNRGEQFF
cdr3_nt: TGTGCCAGCAGCCAAGAACCCTCCCGTACTAGCGGGAATCGAGGTGAGCAGTTCTTC

clone_size: -
j_call: TRBJ2-4
d_call: TRBD1
v_call: TRBV6-1
cdr3_aa: CASSELTGASFAKNIQYF
cdr3_nt: TGTGCCAGCAGTGAACTCACAGGGGCCTCTTTCGCCAAAAACATTCAGTACTTC

clone_size: -
j_call: TRBJ1-1
d_call: -
v_call: TRBV19
cdr3_aa: CASTPPDPGPAEAFF
cdr3_nt: TGTGCCAGTACCCCCCCCGACCCAGGGCCCGCTGAAGCTTTCTTT

clone_size: once
j_call: TRBJ1-1
d_call: -
v_call: TRBV19
cdr3_aa: CASLTGGQNTEAFF
cdr3_nt: TGTGCCAGTCTCACGGGTGGACAGAACACTGAAGCTTTCTTT

clone_size: -
j_call: TRBJ2-7
d_call: -
v_call: TRBV19
cdr3_aa: CASSTLGEESYEQYF
cdr3_nt: TGTGCCAGTAGTACCCTGGGAGAGGAATCCTACGAGCAGTACTTC

clone_size: -
j_call: TRBJ1-6
d_call: -
v_call: TRBV5-1
cdr3_aa: CASSLEGGRGSPLHF
cdr3_nt: TGCGCCAGCAGCTTGGAAGGGGGAAGGGGCTCACCCCTCCACTTT

clone_size: few
j_call: TRBJ1-5
d_call: -
v_call: TRBV7-8
cdr3_aa: CASSLGARVGQPQHF
cdr3_nt: TGTGCCAGCAGCTTAGGGGCCAGGGTTGGTCAGCCCCAGCATTTT

clone_size: -
j_call: TRBJ1-1
d_call: -
v_call: TRBV11-2
cdr3_aa: CASSLAQSSTEAFF
cdr3_nt: TGTGCCAGCAGCTTAGCACAGTCAAGCACTGAAGCTTTCTTT

clone_size: -
j_call: TRBJ2-2
d_call: -
v_call: TRBV7-8
cdr3_aa: CASSLRRGTGELFF
cdr3_nt: TGTGCCAGCAGCTTAAGGCGCGGCACCGGGGAGCTGTTTTTT

clone_size: -
j_call: TRBJ1-3
d_call: TRBD1
v_call: TRBV18
cdr3_aa: CASSPVETGSGNTIYF
cdr3_nt: TGTGCCAGCTCCCCCGTCGAGACAGGGTCTGGAAACACCATATATTTT

clone_size: once
j_call: TRBJ2-2
d_call: -
v_call: TRBV28
cdr3_aa: CASRGGTNTGELFF
cdr3_nt: TGTGCCAGCAGGGGCGGGACGAACACCGGGGAGCTGTTTTTT

clone_size: -
j_call: TRBJ2-1
d_call: TRBD2
v_call: TRBV7-2
cdr3_aa: CASSSASGGAYNEQFF
cdr3_nt: TGTGCCAGCAGCTCGGCTAGCGGGGGGGCCTACAATGAGCAGTTCTTC

clone_size: -
j_call: TRBJ1-2
d_call: TRBD1
v_call: TRBV6-6
cdr3_aa: CASSLGQGGYGYTF
cdr3_nt: TGTGCCAGCAGCCTAGGCCAGGGGGGCTATGGCTACACCTTC

clone_size: few
j_call: TRBJ2-7
d_call: -
v_call: TRBV2
cdr3_aa: CASFKDTTYEQYF
cdr3_nt: TGTGCCAGCTTTAAGGACACAACCTACGAGCAGTACTTC

clone_size: -
j_call: TRBJ1-3
d_call: -
v_call: TRBV7-9
cdr3_aa: CASSLDQGPGNTIYF
cdr3_nt: TGTGCCAGCAGCTTAGATCAGGGGCCTGGAAACACCATATATTTT

clone_size: -
j_call: TRBJ1-1
d_call: -
v_call: TRBV14
cdr3_aa: CASSLGQNTEAFF
cdr3_nt: TGTGCCAGCAGCCTGGGACAGAACACTGAAGCTTTCTTT

clone_size: -
j_call: TRBJ2-3
d_call: -
v_call: TRBV7-2
cdr3_aa: CASSLIARAGTDTQYF
cdr3_nt: TGTGCCAGCAGCTTAATAGCGAGGGCTGGCACAGATACGCAGTATTTT

clone_size: once
j_call: TRBJ1-1
d_call: TRBD1
v_call: TRBV7-9
cdr3_aa: CASSPGTGGPTEAFF
cdr3_nt: TGTGCCAGCAGCCCTGGGACAGGGGGCCCGACTGAAGCTTTCTTT

clone_size: few
j_call: TRBJ1-3
d_call: -
v_call: TRBV25-1
cdr3_aa: CASSGRQRSGNTIYF
cdr3_nt: TGTGCCAGCAGTGGAAGACAGCGCTCTGGAAACACCATATATTTT

clone_size: -
j_call: TRBJ1-4
d_call: TRBD1
v_call: TRBV28
cdr3_aa: CASRGQALLFF
cdr3_nt: TGTGCCAGCCGTGGACAGGCTCTCCTATTTTTT

clone_size: -
j_call: TRBJ1-6
d_call: TRBD1
v_call: TRBV5-1
cdr3_aa: CASSLPGGGNSPLHF
cdr3_nt: TGCGCCAGCAGCTTGCCAGGGGGCGGTAATTCACCCCTCCACTTT

clone_size: -
j_call: TRBJ1-4
d_call: -
v_call: TRBV4-2
cdr3_aa: CASSQNRVKGGEKLFF
cdr3_nt: TGTGCCAGCAGCCAAAACCGGGTAAAGGGGGGGGAAAAACTGTTTTTT

clone_size: -
j_call: TRBJ2-7
d_call: TRBD2
v_call: TRBV7-2
cdr3_aa: CASSLAPGGGAAYEQYF
cdr3_nt: TGTGCCAGCAGCTTAGCCCCCGGCGGGGGTGCCGCCTACGAGCAGTACTTC

clone_size: -
j_call: TRBJ1-6
d_call: -
v_call: TRBV24-1
cdr3_aa: CATSDTGNSPLHF
cdr3_nt: TGTGCCACCAGTGATACGGGTAATTCACCCCTCCACTTT

clone_size: -
j_call: TRBJ1-5
d_call: TRBD1
v_call: TRBV2
cdr3_aa: CASSRGQGAGNQPQHF
cdr3_nt: TGTGCCAGCAGTCGTGGACAGGGGGCTGGCAATCAGCCCCAGCATTTT

clone_size: -
j_call: TRBJ2-2
d_call: -
v_call: TRBV5-5
cdr3_aa: CASSLALASGELFF
cdr3_nt: TGTGCCAGCAGCTTGGCTCTAGCTTCTGGGGAGCTGTTTTTT

clone_size: once
j_call: TRBJ2-2
d_call: -
v_call: TRBV19
cdr3_aa: CASSGPGVLNTGELFF
cdr3_nt: TGTGCCAGTAGTGGCCCCGGAGTTCTGAACACCGGGGAGCTGTTTTTT

clone_size: -
j_call: TRBJ1-5
d_call: TRBD1
v_call: TRBV2
cdr3_aa: CASSAGQKNQPQHF
cdr3_nt: TGTGCCAGCAGCGCGGGACAGAAAAATCAGCCCCAGCATTTT